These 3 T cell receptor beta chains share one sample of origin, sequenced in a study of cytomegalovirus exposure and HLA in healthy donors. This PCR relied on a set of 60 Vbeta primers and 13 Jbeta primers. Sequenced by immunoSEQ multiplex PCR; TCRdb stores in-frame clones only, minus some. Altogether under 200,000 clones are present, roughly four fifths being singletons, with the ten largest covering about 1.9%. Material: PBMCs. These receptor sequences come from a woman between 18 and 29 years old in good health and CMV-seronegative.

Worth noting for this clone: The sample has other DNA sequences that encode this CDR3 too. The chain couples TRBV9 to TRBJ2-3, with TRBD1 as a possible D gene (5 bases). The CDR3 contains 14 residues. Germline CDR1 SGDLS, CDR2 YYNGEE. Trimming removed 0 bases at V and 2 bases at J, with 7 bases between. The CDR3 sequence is CASSVAGITDTQYF. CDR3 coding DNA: TGTGCCAGCAGCGTAGCAGGGATCACAGATACGCAGTATTTT.

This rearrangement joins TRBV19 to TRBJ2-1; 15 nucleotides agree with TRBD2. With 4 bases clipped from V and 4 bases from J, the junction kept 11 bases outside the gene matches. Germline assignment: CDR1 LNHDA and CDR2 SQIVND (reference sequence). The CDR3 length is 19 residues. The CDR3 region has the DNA TGTGCCAGTAGTACCTCGTGGACTAGCGGGAGGGCCCCATACAATGAGCAGTTCTTC. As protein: CASSTSWTSGRAPYNEQFF.

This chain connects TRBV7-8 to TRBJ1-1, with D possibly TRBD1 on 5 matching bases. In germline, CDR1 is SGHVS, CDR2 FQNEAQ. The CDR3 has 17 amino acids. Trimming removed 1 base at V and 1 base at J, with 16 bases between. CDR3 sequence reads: CASSLVSWRGANTEAFF. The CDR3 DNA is TGTGCCAGCAGCTTAGTGTCCTGGCGGGGCGCGAACACTGAAGCTTTCTTT.